These T cell receptor beta chains were read from a single sample in a study of Tregs in tolerant kidney transplant recipients. Which antigens these TCRs recognize remains unknown. Sequencing used immunoSEQ multiplex PCR; TCRdb keeps in-frame clones, though not all of them. The sample consists of 15,000 to 19,000 clones, 45% to 55% of them appearing once. The starting material was CD4+ T cells from blood cultured with allogeneic cells, obtained before the transplant. The receptor source for this set is a human patient who received a combined kidney and bone marrow transplant. Both conserved end residues are part of each CDR3. A D gene is named only where the DNA matches it firmly. A row's size may be missing; if present it is once, few, many or a size class.

v_call	d_call	clone_size	j_call	cdr3_nt	cdr3_aa
TRBV7-9	NA	NA	TRBJ1-1	TGTGCCAGCAGCTTAGACTTGGGGTTAGCGGACACTGAAGCTTTCTTT	CASSLDLGLADTEAFF
TRBV5-1	NA	NA	TRBJ2-5	TGCGCCAGCAGCCTGTTCGAAAGGATCGGGCAAGAGACCCAGTACTTC	CASSLFERIGQETQYF
TRBV9	NA	NA	TRBJ2-2	TGTGCCAGCAGCCCCAAAGGACAGAACACCGGGGAGCTGTTTTTT	CASSPKGQNTGELFF
TRBV7-2	NA	NA	TRBJ2-3	TGTGCCAGCAGCTTAGTAGGCACAGATACGCAGTATTTT	CASSLVGTDTQYF
TRBV4-3	NA	NA	TRBJ1-1	TGCGCCAGCAGCCCAAGGGTGACAGGCGTGAACACTGAAGCTTTCTTT	CASSPRVTGVNTEAFF
TRBV7-2	TRBD2	NA	TRBJ2-7	TGTGCCAGCAGCCCGACTAGCGGGATGCACGAGCAGTACTTC	CASSPTSGMHEQYF
TRBV5-6	NA	NA	TRBJ2-7	TGTGCCAGCAGCACCGCGGACTTATGGGCTTACGAGCAGTACTTC	CASSTADLWAYEQYF
TRBV18	NA	NA	TRBJ2-1	TGTGCCAGCTCACCACCGGGTAGCGCAGGCTCATTGGGGTTCTTC	CASSPPGSAGSLGFF
TRBV4-1	TRBD1	once	TRBJ1-2	TGCGCCAGCAGCCCGACAGGGGACTATGGCTACACCTTC	CASSPTGDYGYTF
TRBV11-2	NA	NA	TRBJ2-7	TGTGCCAGCAGCTTAGAGCGGACCTACGAGCAGTACTTC	CASSLERTYEQYF
TRBV7-2	NA	few	TRBJ1-6	TGTGCCAGCAGCTTTAGGCTAGGGGCAGGGTTTAATTCCCCCCTCCACTTT	CASSFRLGAGFNSPLHF
TRBV7-2	TRBD1	NA	TRBJ1-5	TGTGCCAGCAGCTTAGCGCGTGGACAGGGGGCGCAGGGCAATCAGCCCCAGCATTTT	CASSLARGQGAQGNQPQHF
TRBV6-1	TRBD2	NA	TRBJ2-2	TGTGCCAGCAGTCGGTCCGGGGGGGTCGGGGAGCTGTTTTTT	CASSRSGGVGELFF
TRBV7-3	NA	NA	TRBJ2-2	TGTGCCAGCAGCTTAGTACGATCCGGGGTACGTGGATTAACCGGGGAGCTGTTTTTT	CASSLVRSGVRGLTGELFF
TRBV18	TRBD1	medium-sized	TRBJ1-4	TGTGCCAGCTCACCAACTGCCTCCGGGACAGGGGATGAAAAACTGTTTTTT	CASSPTASGTGDEKLFF
TRBV4-1	NA	few	TRBJ2-4	TGCGCCAGCAGCCCAACTAGCTGGTTAGCCAAAAACATTCAGTACTTC	CASSPTSWLAKNIQYF
TRBV5-5	TRBD2	NA	TRBJ2-7	TGTGCCAGCAGTGGGTTAGCGGGGGGCACCTACGAGCAGTACTTC	CASSGLAGGTYEQYF